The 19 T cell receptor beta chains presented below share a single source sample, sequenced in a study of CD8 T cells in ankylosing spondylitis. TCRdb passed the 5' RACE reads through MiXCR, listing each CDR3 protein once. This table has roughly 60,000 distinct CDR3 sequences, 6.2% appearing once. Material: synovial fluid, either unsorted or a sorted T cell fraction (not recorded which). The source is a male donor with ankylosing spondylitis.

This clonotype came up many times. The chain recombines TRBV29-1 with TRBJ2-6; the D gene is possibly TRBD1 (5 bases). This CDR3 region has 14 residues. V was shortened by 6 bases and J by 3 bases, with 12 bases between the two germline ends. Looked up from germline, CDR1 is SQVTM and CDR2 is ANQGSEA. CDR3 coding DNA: TGCAGCGTAGGTGGGGCAGTTGGGGCCAACGTCCTGACTTTC. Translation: CSVGGAVGANVLTF.

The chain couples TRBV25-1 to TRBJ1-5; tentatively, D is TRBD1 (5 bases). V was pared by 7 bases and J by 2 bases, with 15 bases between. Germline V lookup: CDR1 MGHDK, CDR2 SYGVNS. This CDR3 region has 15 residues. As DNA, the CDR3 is TGTGCCAGCACAACGTCAGGGTCCCGCAATCAGCCCCAGCATTTT. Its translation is CASTTSGSRNQPQHF.

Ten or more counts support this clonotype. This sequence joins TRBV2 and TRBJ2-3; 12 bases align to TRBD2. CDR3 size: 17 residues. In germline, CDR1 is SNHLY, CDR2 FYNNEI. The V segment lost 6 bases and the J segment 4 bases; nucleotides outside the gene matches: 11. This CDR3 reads CASRRRTSGMWPDTQYF. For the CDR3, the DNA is TGTGCCAGCAGGAGAAGGACTAGCGGGATGTGGCCAGATACGCAGTATTTT.

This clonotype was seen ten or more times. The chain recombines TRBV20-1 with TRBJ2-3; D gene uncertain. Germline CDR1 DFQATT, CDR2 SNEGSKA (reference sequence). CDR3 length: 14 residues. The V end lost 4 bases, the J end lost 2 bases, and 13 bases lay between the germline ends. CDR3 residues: CSATPGGATDTQYF. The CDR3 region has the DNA TGCAGTGCTACCCCCGGCGGAGCCACAGATACGCAGTATTTT.

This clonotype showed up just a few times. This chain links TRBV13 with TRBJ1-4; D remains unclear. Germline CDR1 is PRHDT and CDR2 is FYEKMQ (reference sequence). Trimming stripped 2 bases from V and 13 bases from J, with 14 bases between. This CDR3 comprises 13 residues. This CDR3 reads CASSLSPEEPLFF. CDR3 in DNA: TGTGCCAGCAGCTTAAGCCCTGAAGAACCACTGTTTTTT.

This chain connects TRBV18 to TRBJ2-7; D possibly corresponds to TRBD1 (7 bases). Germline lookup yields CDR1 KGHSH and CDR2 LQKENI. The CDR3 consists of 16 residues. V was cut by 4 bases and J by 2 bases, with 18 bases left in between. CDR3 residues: CASSLQQGTRAYEQYF. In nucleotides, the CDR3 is TGTGCCAGCTCACTACAACAGGGGACTCGAGCCTACGAGCAGTACTTC. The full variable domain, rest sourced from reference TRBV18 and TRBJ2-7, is NAGVMQNPRHLVRRRGQEARLRCSPMKGHSHVYWYRQLPEEGLKFMVYLQKENIIDESGMPKERFSAEFPKEGPSILRIQQVVRGDSAAYFCASSLQQGTRAYEQYFGPGTRLTVT.

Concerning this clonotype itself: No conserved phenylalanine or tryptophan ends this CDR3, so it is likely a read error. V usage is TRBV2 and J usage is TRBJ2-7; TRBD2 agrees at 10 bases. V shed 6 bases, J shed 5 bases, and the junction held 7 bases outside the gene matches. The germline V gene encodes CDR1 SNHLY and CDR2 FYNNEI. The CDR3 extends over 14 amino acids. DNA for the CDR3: TGTGCCAGCAGCGTTAGCGGGAGGCCCGACGAGCAGTACATC. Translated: CASSVSGRPDEQYI.

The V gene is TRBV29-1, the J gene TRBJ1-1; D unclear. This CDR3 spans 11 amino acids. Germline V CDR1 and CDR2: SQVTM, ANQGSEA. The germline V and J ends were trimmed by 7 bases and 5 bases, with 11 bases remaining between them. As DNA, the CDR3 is TGCAGCGCCACCCCGAGGACTGAAGCTTTCTTT. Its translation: CSATPRTEAFF. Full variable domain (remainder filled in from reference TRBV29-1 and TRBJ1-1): SAVISQKPSRDICQRGTSLTIQCQVDSQVTMMFWYRQQPGQSLTLIATANQGSEATYESGFVIDKFPISRPNLTFSTLTVSNMSPEDSSIYLCSATPRTEAFFGQGTRLTVV.

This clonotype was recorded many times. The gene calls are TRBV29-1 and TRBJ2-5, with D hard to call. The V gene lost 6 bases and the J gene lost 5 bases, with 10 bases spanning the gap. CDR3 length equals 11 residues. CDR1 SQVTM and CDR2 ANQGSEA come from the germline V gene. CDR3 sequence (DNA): TGCAGCGTGGGCCCCTTGGAGACCCAGTACTTC. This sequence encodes CSVGPLETQYF. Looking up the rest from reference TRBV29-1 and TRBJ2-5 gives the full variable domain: SAVISQKPSRDICQRGTSLTIQCQVDSQVTMMFWYRQQPGQSLTLIATANQGSEATYESGFVIDKFPISRPNLTFSTLTVSNMSPEDSSIYLCSVGPLETQYFGPGTRLLVL.

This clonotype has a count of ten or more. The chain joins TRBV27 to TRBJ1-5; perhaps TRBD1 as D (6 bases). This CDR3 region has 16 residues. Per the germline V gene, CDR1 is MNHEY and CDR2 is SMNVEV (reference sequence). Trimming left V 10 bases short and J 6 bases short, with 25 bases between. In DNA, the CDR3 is TGTGCCACTCGCACGCGGGGGCGCGGTGTAGGTCAGCCCCAGCATTTT. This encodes CATRTRGRGVGQPQHF.

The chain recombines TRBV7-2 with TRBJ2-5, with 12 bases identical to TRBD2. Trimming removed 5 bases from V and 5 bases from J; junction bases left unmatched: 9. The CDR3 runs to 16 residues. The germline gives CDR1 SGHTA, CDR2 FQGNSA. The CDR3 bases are TGTGCCAGCAGCCCCAGGACTAGCGGGGTGGGGGAGACCCAGTACTTC. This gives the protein CASSPRTSGVGETQYF.

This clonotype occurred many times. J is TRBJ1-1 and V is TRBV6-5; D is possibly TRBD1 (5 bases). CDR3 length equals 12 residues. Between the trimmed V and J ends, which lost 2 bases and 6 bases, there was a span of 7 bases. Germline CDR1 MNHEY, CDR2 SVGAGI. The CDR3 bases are TGTGCCAGCAGTTACGAAGGGGCTGAAGCTTTCTTT. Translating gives CASSYEGAEAFF.

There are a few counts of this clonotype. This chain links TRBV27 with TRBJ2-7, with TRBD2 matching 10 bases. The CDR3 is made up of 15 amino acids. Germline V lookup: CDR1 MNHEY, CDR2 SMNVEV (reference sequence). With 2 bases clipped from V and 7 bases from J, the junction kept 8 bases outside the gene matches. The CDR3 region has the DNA TGTGCCAGCAGTTTAGTCCTAGCGGGAGTACGGGAGCAGTACTTC. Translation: CASSLVLAGVREQYF.

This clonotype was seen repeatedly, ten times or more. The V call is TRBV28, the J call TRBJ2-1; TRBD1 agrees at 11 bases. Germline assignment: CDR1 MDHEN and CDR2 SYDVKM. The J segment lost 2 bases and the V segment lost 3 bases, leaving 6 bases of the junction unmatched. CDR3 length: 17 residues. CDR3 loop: CASSLPGQGVAYNEQFF. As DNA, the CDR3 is TGTGCCAGCAGTTTGCCGGGACAGGGGGTTGCCTACAATGAGCAGTTCTTC.

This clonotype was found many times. CDR3 region: CSAGWSGRNEQFF. DNA of the CDR3: TGCAGCGCCGGGTGGAGCGGGAGAAATGAGCAGTTCTTC. The chain couples TRBV29-1 to TRBJ2-1, with 8 bases fitting TRBD2. The V and J ends lost 7 bases and 7 bases, in that order; junction bases with no gene match: 9. Germline V gene data show CDR1 as SQVTM and CDR2 as ANQGSEA. The CDR3 length is 13 residues.

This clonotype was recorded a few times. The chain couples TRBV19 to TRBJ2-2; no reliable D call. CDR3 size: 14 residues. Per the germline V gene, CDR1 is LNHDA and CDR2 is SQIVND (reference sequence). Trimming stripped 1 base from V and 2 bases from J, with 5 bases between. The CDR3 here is CASSIVSNTGELFF. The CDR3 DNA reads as TGTGCCAGTAGTATAGTCAGTAACACCGGGGAGCTGTTTTTT.

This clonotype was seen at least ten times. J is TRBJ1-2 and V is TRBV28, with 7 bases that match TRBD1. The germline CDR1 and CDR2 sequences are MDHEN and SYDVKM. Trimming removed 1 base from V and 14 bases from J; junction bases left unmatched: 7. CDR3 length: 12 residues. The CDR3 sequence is CASSLLQGDRTF. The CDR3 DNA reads TGTGCCAGCAGTTTATTGCAGGGGGATCGGACCTTC.

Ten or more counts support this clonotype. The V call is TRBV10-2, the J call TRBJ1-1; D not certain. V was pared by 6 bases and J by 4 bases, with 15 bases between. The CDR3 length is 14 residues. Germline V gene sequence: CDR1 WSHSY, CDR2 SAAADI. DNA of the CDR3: TGCGCCAGCAGGCAAACGACTGGGAGCACTGAAGCTTTCTTT. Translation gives CASRQTTGSTEAFF.

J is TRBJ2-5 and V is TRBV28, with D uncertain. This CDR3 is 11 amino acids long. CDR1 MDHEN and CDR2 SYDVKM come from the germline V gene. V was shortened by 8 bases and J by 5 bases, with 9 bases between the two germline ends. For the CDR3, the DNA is TGTGCCAGCGAGAGGTTCGAGACCCAGTACTTC. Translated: CASERFETQYF.